The 4 T cell receptor beta chains in this list originate from one sample, sequenced in a study of T cells after yellow fever vaccination. TCRdb recomputed calls from the 5' RACE reads with MiXCR, one row per CDR3 protein. The sample carries hundreds of thousands of distinct CDR3 sequences, approximately 13% recorded once. The specimen comprised PBMCs, sampled on the day of the yellow fever booster vaccination. These receptors originate from a man younger than 45 who received the YFV17D yellow fever vaccine.

This chain joins TRBV20-1 and TRBJ1-1; 9 bases map to TRBD1. The CDR3 spans 13 residues. Unmatched junction bases numbered 8, after V lost 7 bases and J lost 5 bases. The germline CDR1 and CDR2 sequences are DFQATT and SNEGSKA (reference sequence). CDR3 DNA sequence: TGCAGTGAAACGGGACAGGGTTGGACTGAAGCTTTCTTT. It specifies CSETGQGWTEAFF.

The V gene is TRBV15, the J gene TRBJ2-5; 9 nucleotides align to TRBD2. Germline CDR1 reads LNHNV; CDR2 reads YYDKDF (reference sequence). V lost 3 bases, J lost 4 bases, and 15 bases stayed unmatched. There are 18 residues in the CDR3. The CDR3 DNA reads as TGTGCCACCAGCAGCACGTCCTTAGCGGGAGAACGGGTAGAGACCCAGTACTTC. This sequence encodes CATSSTSLAGERVETQYF.

This clonotype has just a few counts. The chain links TRBV7-9 to TRBJ2-3, with 8 bases lining up with TRBD2. The CDR3 consists of 16 residues. Germline V gene lookup returns CDR1 SEHNR and CDR2 FQNEAQ (reference sequence). Trimming cost V 1 base and J 3 bases; bases outside gene matches: 6. CDR3: CASSLEGSSGTDTQYF. CDR3 in DNA: TGTGCCAGCAGCTTAGAAGGGTCTAGCGGGACAGATACGCAGTATTTT.

This rearrangement joins TRBV3-1 to TRBJ2-2, with a weak D call TRBD2 (6 bases). The germline CDR1 and CDR2 sequences are LGHDT and YNNKEL (reference sequence). The germline V and J ends were trimmed by 3 bases and 0 bases, with 11 bases remaining between them. The CDR3 sequence is 16 residues long. CDR3 nucleotide sequence: TGTGCCAGCAGCCAGGGACTGTTGGCGAACACCGGGGAGCTGTTTTTT. Translating gives CASSQGLLANTGELFF.